This TCR beta chain derives from a study of beta chain features in type 1 diabetes. The V gene's germline CDR1 is SGHTA and CDR2 FQGNSA. The trim removed 6 bases at V and 7 bases at J, leaving 4 bases unmatched. The CDR3 sequence is 13 residues long. Worth noting for this clone: The antigen is undetermined. The sample carries other DNA sequences with the same CDR3.

Isolated RNA was reverse transcribed in full, so expressed TCRB transcripts were sequenced. The protocol was immunoSEQ multiplex PCR, while the TCRdb copy is restricted to in-frame clones and leaves out a portion. The profile shows some 250,000 clones, about 26% of them singletons. Study-level findings and limits: PCR could preferentially amplify shorter templates, alike in patients and controls. Patients with Type 1 diabetes showed moderately but significantly shorter TCRB CDR3s in all four CD4+ subsets.

Sequenced material: central memory CD4+ T cells from blood. V gene TRBV7-2 combines with J gene TRBJ2-1; 9 bases agree with TRBD1. The source is a man aged 25 to 40 in good health. The CDR3 region is CASSRDRENEQFF. In DNA, the CDR3 is TGTGCCAGCAGTCGGGACAGGGAAAATGAGCAGTTCTTC. Full variable domain (remainder filled in from reference TRBV7-2 and TRBJ2-1): GAGVSQSPSNKVTEKGKDVELRCDPISGHTALYWYRQSLGQGLEFLIYFQGNSAPDKSGLPSDRFSAERTGGSVSTLTIQRTQQEDSAVYLCASSRDRENEQFFGPGTRLTVL.